Each of the 5 T cell receptor beta chains below was sequenced from the same sample in a study of blood T cells in healthy people across ages (dated by TCRdb to between 2014 and 2016). Library preparation was by 5' RACE. The sequencing machine was an Illumina HiSeq 2500. A second roughly 6 to 11 cycle PCR used a sample-barcoded 5' primer and a J-beta primer mix. TCRdb ran its own pipeline on the public reads, namely fastp trimming at Q25 and MiXCR clone calling, and kept in-frame beta chains. Entries that share a CDR3 protein sequence are merged under the most common genes and DNA. Recorded for this sample are 630,000 or so distinct CDR3 sequences; about 30% of them occurred a single time. Jointly, the top ten make up approximately 15% of the sample. Sequences were obtained from blood. These TCRs come from a woman aged 80 or older in good health.

The rearrangement links TRBV6-2 or TRBV6-3 to TRBJ2-7; D could derive from TRBD1 or TRBD2 (5 bases each). The V and J ends lost 2 bases and 4 bases respectively, with 15 bases between them. The germline V gene has CDR1 MNHEY and CDR2 SVGEGT. The CDR3 length is 15 residues. DNA for the CDR3: TGTGCCAGCAGTTACCGGCAGGGCGGAGGATACGAGCAGTACTTC. Its translation is CASSYRQGGGYEQYF.

The chain has TRBV20-1 and TRBJ2-1; 9 bases fit TRBD2. Unmatched junction bases numbered 5, after V lost 6 bases and J lost 5 bases. CDR1 and CDR2 (germline): DFQATT, SNEGSKA (reference sequence). This CDR3 spans 13 amino acids. The DNA for the CDR3 is TGCAGTGCCCTAGCGGGACAGAACAATGAGCAGTTCTTC. It encodes CSALAGQNNEQFF.

A few counts support this clonotype. CDR3 residues: CASSLVGGPILEEKLFF. The CDR3 DNA sequence: TGTGCCAGCAGCTTGGTTGGGGGGCCCATTCTTGAGGAAAAACTGTTTTTT. The chain carries TRBV5-5 and TRBJ1-4; possible D gene TRBD1, 6 bases. This CDR3 has 17 residues. Germline V lookup: CDR1 SGHKS, CDR2 YYEKEE (reference sequence). Trimming took off 0 bases at V and 8 bases at J, with 20 bases between the two ends. Filled out from reference TRBV5-5 and TRBJ1-4, the complete variable domain reads DAGVTQSPTHLIKTRGQQVTLRCSPISGHKSVSWYQQVLGQGPQFIFQYYEKEERGRGNFPDRFSARQFPNYSSELNVNALLLGDSALYLCASSLVGGPILEEKLFFGSGTQLSVL.

A word on this clonotype: A much larger clone is a single base away; this may be a read error. This chain links TRBV12-3 or TRBV12-4 with TRBJ2-3, with D possibly being TRBD2 (5 bases). The CDR3 runs 15 residues. The CDR3 DNA sequence: TGTGCCAGCAGTTTATCGGGGATGGGCTCAGATGCGCAGTATTTT. Amino acid sequence: CASSLSGMGSDAQYF.

The chain employs TRBV9 and TRBJ2-7, with a weak D call TRBD2 (6 bases). This CDR3 is 15 amino acids long. With 3 bases removed from V and 7 bases from J, the gap between germline ends came to 20 bases. The V gene's germline CDR1 is SGDLS and CDR2 YYNGEE. CDR3 in amino acids: CASSAEGTRWNEQYF. The DNA of the CDR3 is TGTGCCAGCAGCGCGGAGGGTACTCGTTGGAATGAGCAGTACTTC.